This TCR beta chain was identified during a study of CD8+CD57+ T cells in acquired aplastic anemia. For the study at large: CD4+ and CD8+ cells, once sorted, gave DNA averaging approximately 3 ug.

Previously, flow cytometry had revealed CD8+CD57+ cell expansion in the patients chosen for sequencing. The CDR3 covers 12 residues. The germline V and J ends were trimmed by 5 bases and 4 bases, with 6 bases remaining between them. Germline CDR1 and CDR2: GTSNPN and SVGIG (reference sequence). The study, taken as a whole, reports: It was found that roughly 29 CD8+ CDR3 sequences were shared between patients and controls. For CD8+ Simpson's diversity, patients and controls showed no significant difference.

For CDR3 and TCR beta VDJ profiling, genomic DNA was the template used. TCRdb independently ran MiXCR on the reads; one entry per CDR3 protein. Here the sample spans 450,000 to 600,000 distinct CDR3 sequences, around 30% being singletons. This clonotype has ten or more counts. Its specificity is not known. The sample was sorted CD4+, CD8+, or CD8+CD57+ T cells (not recorded which) from PBMCs. This TCR came from a human donor with aplastic anemia. J is TRBJ1-6 and V is TRBV30, with D maybe TRBD1 (6 bases). The CDR3 protein is CAWGQYNSPLHF. DNA for the CDR3: TGTGCCTGGGGACAGTATAATTCACCCCTCCACTTT. The full variable domain, completed using reference TRBV30 and TRBJ1-6, is SQTIHQWPATLVQPVGSPLSLECTVEGTSNPNLYWYRQAAGRGLQLLFYSVGIGQISSEVPQNLSASRPQDRQFILSSKKLLLSDSGFYLCAWGQYNSPLHFGNGTRLTVT.